This is a list of T cell receptor beta chains from one sample in a study of T cell changes during pregnancy in multiple sclerosis. Clones were sequenced by immunoSEQ multiplex PCR, and TCRdb holds only the in-frame ones, with some missing. The sample includes tens of thousands of clones, approximately 90% seen only once; the top ten take over 1%. The sample consisted of peripheral blood, taken in the third trimester of pregnancy. These receptors came from a female donor with multiple sclerosis, enrolled in a pregnancy study. CDR3s include the opening cysteine and the closing phenylalanine or tryptophan. The D gene is left open where the match is weak. The size entry is marked missing in some rows and otherwise reads once, few, many or a size class.

clone_size: -
j_call: TRBJ1-3
d_call: -
v_call: TRBV6-1
cdr3_nt: TGTGCCAGCAGTGAAGGTCCGGGGTCTGGAAACACCATATATTTT
cdr3_aa: CASSEGPGSGNTIYF

clone_size: -
j_call: TRBJ1-1
d_call: -
v_call: TRBV7-9
cdr3_nt: TGTGCCAGCAAACGAGCCACCCTGGAGGGTGAAGCTTTCTTT
cdr3_aa: CASKRATLEGEAFF

clone_size: once
j_call: TRBJ1-1
d_call: -
v_call: TRBV19
cdr3_nt: TGTGCCAGTAGCAACGGGGGGGGTACTGAAGCTTTCTTT
cdr3_aa: CASSNGGGTEAFF

clone_size: -
j_call: TRBJ2-1
d_call: -
v_call: TRBV4-3
cdr3_nt: TGCGCCAGCAGCCCCGTGCAGGAGGGCCCTCGGAATGAGCAGTTCTTC
cdr3_aa: CASSPVQEGPRNEQFF

clone_size: -
j_call: TRBJ2-7
d_call: -
v_call: TRBV12-5
cdr3_nt: TGTGCTAGTGGTTTGGGGCTGTACGAGCAGTACTTC
cdr3_aa: CASGLGLYEQYF

clone_size: -
j_call: TRBJ2-7
d_call: TRBD2
v_call: TRBV11-2
cdr3_nt: TGTGCCAGCAGCTTAGGGGGGTGGCGGGAGAGCTCCTACGAGCAGTACTTC
cdr3_aa: CASSLGGWRESSYEQYF

clone_size: -
j_call: TRBJ2-2
d_call: -
v_call: TRBV7-9
cdr3_nt: TGTGCCAGCAGCTTAACCGGTTTATCGAACACCGGGGAGCTGTTTTTT
cdr3_aa: CASSLTGLSNTGELFF

clone_size: -
j_call: TRBJ1-4
d_call: TRBD1
v_call: TRBV2
cdr3_nt: TGTGCCAGCGGCCCCGGGACAGATAATGAAAAACTGTTTTTT
cdr3_aa: CASGPGTDNEKLFF

clone_size: -
j_call: TRBJ2-1
d_call: TRBD2
v_call: TRBV5-1
cdr3_nt: TGCGCCAGCAGCCTGCGGACTAGCGGGAGGGCCGGGGGTGAGCAGTTCTTC
cdr3_aa: CASSLRTSGRAGGEQFF

clone_size: -
j_call: TRBJ2-5
d_call: -
v_call: TRBV28
cdr3_nt: TGTGCCAGCAGAGAAACAGGGTTGGTCTCGGAGACCCAGTACTTC
cdr3_aa: CASRETGLVSETQYF

clone_size: once
j_call: TRBJ2-5
d_call: TRBD1
v_call: TRBV28
cdr3_nt: TGTGCCAGCAGCCGCTATGGGACAGGGAGTCAAGAGACCCAGTACTTC
cdr3_aa: CASSRYGTGSQETQYF

clone_size: -
j_call: TRBJ2-3
d_call: -
v_call: TRBV27
cdr3_nt: TGTGCCAGCAGCATCACAGATACGCAGTATTTT
cdr3_aa: CASSITDTQYF

clone_size: -
j_call: TRBJ1-2
d_call: -
v_call: TRBV5-6
cdr3_nt: TGTGCCAGCAGCTTGGGAGGAGGGATGAGTGGCTACACCTTC
cdr3_aa: CASSLGGGMSGYTF

clone_size: -
j_call: TRBJ1-3
d_call: -
v_call: TRBV6-1
cdr3_nt: TGTGCCAGCAATACACCAAGCTCTGGAAACACCATATATTTT
cdr3_aa: CASNTPSSGNTIYF

clone_size: -
j_call: TRBJ2-7
d_call: -
v_call: TRBV28
cdr3_nt: TGTGCCAGCATCCAATGGCAGGGTTCCTACGAGCAGTACTTC
cdr3_aa: CASIQWQGSYEQYF

clone_size: -
j_call: TRBJ1-1
d_call: TRBD1
v_call: TRBV7-8
cdr3_nt: TGTGCCAGCAGCCGCTGGGACAGGGGAACGGACACTGAAGCTTTCTTT
cdr3_aa: CASSRWDRGTDTEAFF

clone_size: -
j_call: TRBJ1-5
d_call: TRBD1
v_call: TRBV19
cdr3_nt: TGTGCCAGTAGATGGGAAGGACAGGGACCCCTGGGTCAGCCCCAGCATTTT
cdr3_aa: CASRWEGQGPLGQPQHF

clone_size: -
j_call: TRBJ2-4
d_call: -
v_call: TRBV18
cdr3_nt: TGTGCCAGCTCACCAAGGCTGAGGGACATTCAGTACTTC
cdr3_aa: CASSPRLRDIQYF

clone_size: -
j_call: TRBJ1-3
d_call: -
v_call: TRBV18
cdr3_nt: TGTGCCAGCTCACCACCGGGCAGGGCCTCTGGAAACACCATATATTTT
cdr3_aa: CASSPPGRASGNTIYF

clone_size: -
j_call: TRBJ2-7
d_call: TRBD2
v_call: TRBV19
cdr3_nt: TGTGCCAGTAGTGGGGCGCCGGGACTAGCGGGAAACGAGCAGTACTTC
cdr3_aa: CASSGAPGLAGNEQYF

clone_size: -
j_call: TRBJ1-2
d_call: -
v_call: TRBV10-3
cdr3_nt: TGTGCCATCAGTGGTGGGACATCGAGGGGTAACTATGGCTACACCTTC
cdr3_aa: CAISGGTSRGNYGYTF

clone_size: few
j_call: TRBJ2-1
d_call: TRBD2
v_call: TRBV9
cdr3_nt: TGTGCCAGCAGCGTTGAAGCGGGAGGAAGGGATGAGCAGTTCTTC
cdr3_aa: CASSVEAGGRDEQFF

clone_size: -
j_call: TRBJ2-2
d_call: TRBD2
v_call: TRBV11-3
cdr3_nt: TGTGCCAGCAGCCGGGAGGTAGCGCCAAACACCGGGGAGCTGTTTTTT
cdr3_aa: CASSREVAPNTGELFF

clone_size: -
j_call: TRBJ1-2
d_call: -
v_call: TRBV19
cdr3_nt: TGTGCCAGTAGCCAGGATGTTAATAGCTATGGCTACACCTTC
cdr3_aa: CASSQDVNSYGYTF

clone_size: -
j_call: TRBJ1-2
d_call: -
v_call: TRBV19
cdr3_nt: TGTGCCAGTACCTTGCTTGAGGGAGGGGCTACCTATGGCTACACCTTC
cdr3_aa: CASTLLEGGATYGYTF

clone_size: -
j_call: TRBJ2-1
d_call: TRBD1
v_call: TRBV7-9
cdr3_nt: TGTGCCAGCAGCTCAGGGGGTACGCAGTTCTTC
cdr3_aa: CASSSGGTQFF